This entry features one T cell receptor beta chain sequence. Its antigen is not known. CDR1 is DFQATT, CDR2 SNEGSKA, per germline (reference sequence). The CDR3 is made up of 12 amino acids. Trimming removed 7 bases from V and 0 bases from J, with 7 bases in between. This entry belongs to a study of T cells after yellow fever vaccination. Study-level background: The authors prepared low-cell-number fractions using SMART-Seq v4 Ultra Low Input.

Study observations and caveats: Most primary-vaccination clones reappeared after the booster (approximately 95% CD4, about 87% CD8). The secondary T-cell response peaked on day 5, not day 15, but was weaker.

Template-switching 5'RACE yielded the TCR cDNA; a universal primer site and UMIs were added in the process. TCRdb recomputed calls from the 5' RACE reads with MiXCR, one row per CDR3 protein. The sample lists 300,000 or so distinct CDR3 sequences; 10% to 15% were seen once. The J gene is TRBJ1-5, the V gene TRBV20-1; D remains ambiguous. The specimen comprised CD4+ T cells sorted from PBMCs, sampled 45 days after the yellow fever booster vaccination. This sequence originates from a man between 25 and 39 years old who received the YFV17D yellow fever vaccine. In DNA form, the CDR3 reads TGCAGTGGCGGAAATAGCAATCAGCCCCAGCATTTT. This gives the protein CSGGNSNQPQHF.